The 21 T cell receptor beta chains below were found in one sample sequenced in a study of long-term antiretroviral therapy in people with HIV. The libraries were made with immunoSEQ v3.0 at survey level. The data were produced by immunoSEQ multiplex PCR, yet TCRdb's version contains in-frame clones alone and is incomplete. This table holds approximately 13,000 clones, around four fifths found once. The sequenced sample was unsorted PBMCs, obtained 1.8 years before starting antiretroviral therapy. All receptors derive from a woman aged 40 to 49 with HIV.

The rearrangement joins TRBV7-9 to TRBJ2-1, with D perhaps matching TRBD2 (6 bases). The germline V gene encodes CDR1 SEHNR and CDR2 FQNEAQ (reference sequence). The V end lost 5 bases, the J end lost 4 bases, and 18 bases lay between the germline ends. The CDR3 has 16 amino acids. The CDR3 nucleotides are TGTGCCAGCAGCACGGGTGGGGCGGGAACGTACAATGAGCAGTTCTTC. Translating it yields CASSTGGAGTYNEQFF.

This chain connects TRBV9 to TRBJ1-5, with D tentatively TRBD1 (6 bases). CDR1 and CDR2 (germline): SGDLS, YYNGEE. Trimming cost V 3 bases and J 5 bases, with 9 bases left between them. The CDR3 extends over 13 amino acids. Here the CDR3 reads CASSEGGYQPQHF. The CDR3 bases are TGTGCCAGCAGCGAGGGGGGGTATCAGCCCCAGCATTTT.

V gene TRBV7-6 combines with J gene TRBJ2-2; either TRBD1 or TRBD2 may fit D (7 bases each). V was pared by 1 base and J by 6 bases, with 12 bases between. This CDR3 region has 15 residues. CDR1 is SGHVS and CDR2 is FNYEAQ in the germline V gene. The CDR3 sequence is CASSLGQGGSGELFF. Here the CDR3 DNA reads TGTGCCAGCAGCTTAGGACAGGGAGGGTCCGGGGAGCTGTTTTTT.

A few counts support this clone. The V gene is TRBV11-2, the J gene TRBJ1-5, with D possibly being TRBD1 (5 bases). CDR1 and CDR2 from the germline V gene are SGHAT and FQNNGV. This CDR3 is built from 15 residues. Trimming shortened V by 2 bases and J by 3 bases, and 11 bases separated the two germline ends. In DNA form, the CDR3 reads TGTGCCAGCAGCTTATCCGGGGCAGTCAATCAGCCCCAGCATTTT. Amino acid sequence: CASSLSGAVNQPQHF.

The rearrangement uses TRBV20-1 and TRBJ2-3; D uncertain. CDR3 size: 10 residues. Germline CDR1 and CDR2: DFQATT and SNEGSKA (reference sequence). V lost 6 bases to trimming and J lost 2 bases, with 3 bases between them. DNA of the CDR3: TGCAGTGCCATCACAGATACGCAGTATTTT. Translation gives CSAITDTQYF.

A single count supports this clone. The rearrangement links TRBV6-5 to TRBJ1-1, with 9 bases lining up with TRBD1. This CDR3 contains 13 residues. Per germline, CDR1 MNHEY and CDR2 SVGAGI. The trim removed 6 bases at V and 6 bases at J, leaving 5 bases unmatched. This chain's CDR3 is CASSHRQGAEAFF. DNA of the CDR3: TGTGCCAGCAGCCACCGACAGGGGGCTGAAGCTTTCTTT.

The J gene is TRBJ2-6, the V gene TRBV4-1; 8 bases fit TRBD1. The CDR3 runs to 17 residues. J lost 3 bases, V lost 3 bases, and 7 bases had no gene match. Per germline, CDR1 MGHRA and CDR2 YSYEKL. The CDR3 here is CASSQWTGKGGANVLTF. The CDR3 DNA reads as TGCGCCAGCAGCCAGTGGACAGGGAAAGGTGGGGCCAACGTCCTGACTTTC.

The CDR3 protein is CASSIPLGGTQYF. The DNA of the CDR3 is TGTGCCAGCAGTATCCCCTTGGGAGGGACCCAGTACTTC. The chain is built from TRBV2 and TRBJ2-5; maybe TRBD2 (6 bases). The CDR3 runs 13 residues. V was shortened by 5 bases and J by 7 bases, with 14 bases between the two germline ends. Per germline, CDR1 SNHLY and CDR2 FYNNEI.

This chain uses TRBV4-3 with TRBJ2-1, with a possible D match to TRBD2 (6 bases). V lost 0 bases and J lost 6, with 9 bases in between. This CDR3 has 14 residues. Germline-derived CDR1 and CDR2 are LGHNA and YSLEER. The CDR3 DNA follows: TGCGCCAGCAGCCAAGAGGCGGGACCCAATGAGCAGTTCTTC. This gives the protein CASSQEAGPNEQFF.

This clone has just one count. This chain joins TRBV5-4 and TRBJ2-7, with D uncertain. Germline-derived CDR1 and CDR2 are SGHNT and YYREEE (reference sequence). V shed 0 bases and J shed 6 bases, with 7 bases lying between them. The CDR3 length is 12 residues. The CDR3 DNA sequence: TGTGCCAGCAGCTTGGTAGGCGGCGAGCAGTACTTC. This sequence encodes CASSLVGGEQYF.

In its sample, this clone was seen a few times. V and J are TRBV6-6 and TRBJ2-7; possibly TRBD2 for D (6 bases). Germline CDR1 MNHNY, CDR2 SVGAGI (reference sequence). The CDR3 totals 15 residues. Trimming cost V 0 bases and J 7 bases, with 16 bases left between them. In DNA form, the CDR3 reads TGTGCCAGCAGTTACTCAGAGACTAGGCTCTCAGAGCAGTACTTC. This sequence encodes CASSYSETRLSEQYF.

J is TRBJ2-2 and V is TRBV19, with a tentative D call TRBD2 (6 bases). The CDR3 spans 16 residues. V dropped 7 bases and J dropped 6 bases, with 21 bases sitting between them. From germline, CDR1 is LNHDA and CDR2 SQIVND (reference sequence). The CDR3 sequence is CASTSSLGGLAGELFF. CDR3 nucleotide sequence: TGTGCCAGTACTTCCTCCCTGGGGGGTCTGGCCGGGGAGCTGTTTTTT.

The chain links TRBV7-9 to TRBJ2-5, with TRBD2 identical over 10 bases. This CDR3 contains 15 residues. Trimming took 4 bases from V and 4 from J; bases not matched to a gene: 6. Germline V gene data show CDR1 as SEHNR and CDR2 as FQNEAQ (reference sequence). The DNA for the CDR3 is TGTGCCAGCAGCTCACTGACTAGCGGGCTAGAGACCCAGTACTTC. Its translation: CASSSLTSGLETQYF.

The gene calls are TRBV7-8 and TRBJ2-1; 12 bases align to TRBD2. This CDR3 spans 16 amino acids. The germline V gene encodes CDR1 SGHVS and CDR2 FQNEAQ. J gave up 5 bases and V 5 bases, and 7 bases lay outside the gene matches. Here the CDR3 reads CASSARLAGVHNEQFF. The CDR3 DNA reads as TGTGCCAGCAGCGCCAGACTAGCGGGAGTGCACAATGAGCAGTTCTTC. Looking up the rest from reference TRBV7-8 and TRBJ2-1 gives the full variable domain: GAGVSQSPRYKVAKRGQDVALRCDPISGHVSLFWYQQALGQGPEFLTYFQNEAQLDKSGLPSDRFFAERPEGSVSTLKIQRTQQEDSAVYLCASSARLAGVHNEQFFGPGTRLTVL.

The V and J genes are TRBV7-8 and TRBJ2-2; 8 bases are a match to TRBD1. The CDR3 has 15 amino acids. The germline CDR1 and CDR2 sequences are SGHVS and FQNEAQ. J was trimmed by 4 bases and V by 8 bases; bases with no gene match: 9. The DNA for the CDR3 is TGTGCCAGCCCAAAGGAGGACAGGGTCACCGGGGAGCTGTTTTTT. Translation gives CASPKEDRVTGELFF.

This sequence joins TRBV5-1 and TRBJ2-1, with 11 bases identical to TRBD2. The V gene's germline CDR1 is SGHRS and CDR2 YFSETQ. V was pared by 4 bases and J by 8 bases, with 11 bases of the junction left unmatched. The CDR3 runs to 16 residues. The CDR3 spells CASSILAGALGDEQFF. The CDR3 DNA reads as TGCGCCAGCAGCATACTAGCGGGAGCCCTGGGAGATGAGCAGTTCTTC.

The CDR3 protein is CASSLSQNYGYTF. DNA of the CDR3: TGTGCCAGCAGCTTATCTCAGAACTATGGCTACACCTTC. The chain links TRBV11-1 to TRBJ1-2; no clear D gene. The CDR3 covers 13 residues. Germline assignment: CDR1 SGHAT and CDR2 FQDESV (reference sequence). Deletions cut 2 bases from V and 2 bases from J, with 6 bases between. Complete variable domain (other parts from reference TRBV11-1 and TRBJ1-2): EAEVAQSPRYKITEKSQAVAFWCDPISGHATLYWYRQILGQGPELLVQFQDESVVDDSQLPKDRFSAERLKGVDSTLKIQPAELGDSAMYLCASSLSQNYGYTFGSGTRLTVV.

The genes are TRBV2 and TRBJ2-7, with D possibly TRBD1 on 5 matching bases. Germline V CDR1 and CDR2: SNHLY, FYNNEI. This CDR3 is 13 amino acids long. V was shortened by 8 bases and J by 0 bases, with 11 bases between the two germline ends. This CDR3 reads CASRTDSSYEQYF. In DNA, the CDR3 is TGTGCCAGCCGGACCGACAGCTCCTACGAGCAGTACTTC.

The V and J genes are TRBV5-5 and TRBJ2-7, with D uncertain. Germline CDR1 and CDR2: SGHKS and YYEKEE (reference sequence). Trimming took 1 base from V and 4 from J, leaving 15 bases between them. The CDR3 totals 15 residues. CDR3 in amino acids: CASSLSLLINYEQYF. CDR3 DNA: TGTGCCAGCAGCTTGAGTCTACTCATTAATTACGAGCAGTACTTC.

The chain uses TRBV4-2 and TRBJ2-3; D uncertain. The length of the CDR3 is 13 residues. Trimming removed 1 base from V and 8 bases from J, with 10 bases in between. CDR1 and CDR2 (germline): LGHNA, YNFKEQ. CDR3 in DNA: TGTGCCAGCAGCCAAGTCAGCGACGGTACGCAGTATTTT. Amino acid sequence: CASSQVSDGTQYF.

The chain is built from TRBV6-1 and TRBJ2-3; the D call may be TRBD1 or TRBD2 (5 bases each). CDR3 length: 14 residues. Trimming stripped 1 base from V and 2 bases from J, with 7 bases between. Germline CDR1 and CDR2: MNHNS and SASEGT. Written as DNA, the CDR3 is TGTGCCAGCAGTGAAGGGGGGTACACAGATACGCAGTATTTT. Amino acid sequence: CASSEGGYTDTQYF.